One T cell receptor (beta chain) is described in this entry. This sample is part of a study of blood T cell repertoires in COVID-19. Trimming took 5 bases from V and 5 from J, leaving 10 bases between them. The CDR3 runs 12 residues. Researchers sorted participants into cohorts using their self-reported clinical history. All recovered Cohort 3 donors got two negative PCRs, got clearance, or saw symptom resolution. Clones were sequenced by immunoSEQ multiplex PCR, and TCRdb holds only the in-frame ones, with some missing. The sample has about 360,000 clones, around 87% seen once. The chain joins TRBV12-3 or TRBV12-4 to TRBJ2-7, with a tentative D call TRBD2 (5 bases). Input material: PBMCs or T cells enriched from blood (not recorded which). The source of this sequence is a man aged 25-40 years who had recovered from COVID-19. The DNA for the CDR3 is TGTGCCAGCAGTCGCCGGGGTAACGAGCAGTACTTC. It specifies CASSRRGNEQYF.